This TCR beta chain was sequenced in a study of blood T cell repertoires in COVID-19. Whole-study context: Italy, Spain and the United States were the sources of the convalescent and acute COVID-19 samples. From T cells, B-cell-depleted T cells, or PBMCs came the material, which was cDNA or gDNA.

In the source study's methods: Scientists estimated how many nucleated cells there were by amplifying reference gene primers. Only in-frame clones appear in the TCRdb table, and some are missing; sequencing was by immunoSEQ multiplex PCR. D and trimming were read from the DNA, whereas the V and J calls and clone size are those reported in that table. The sample includes 200,000 to 250,000 clones, approximately 86% of them seen just once. The germline CDR1 and CDR2 sequences are MNHEY and SMNVEV (reference sequence). The V and J ends lost 4 bases and 0 bases respectively, with 9 bases between them. The CDR3 has 15 residues.

The TCR sequence derives from a man aged 60 to 75 with acute or convalescent COVID-19. The V and J genes are TRBV27 and TRBJ2-2; weak D call: TRBD2 (6 bases). Sequenced input: peripheral blood. This CDR3 reads CASSYGGSNTGELFF. The DNA of the CDR3 is TGTGCCAGCAGTTACGGGGGATCGAACACCGGGGAGCTGTTTTTT.